The rows below give T cell receptor beta chains drawn from one sample of a study of T cells in Graves' hyperthyroidism and ophthalmopathy. TCRdb itself ran the multiplex PCR reads through MiXCR, one entry per CDR3 protein. The repertoire holds 550,000 to 850,000 distinct CDR3 sequences, approximately 18% seen once, with over 15% in the top ten. Sequencing used blood. Receptors originate from a woman in her fifties or sixties with Graves' hyperthyroidism that later progressed to Graves' ophthalmopathy. CDR3s include the opening cysteine and the closing phenylalanine or tryptophan. Fields, in order: V gene, D gene, CDR3 protein. The D gene is left open where the match is weak.

V: TRBV19
D: .
CDR3: CASSVSTGASQETQYF

V: TRBV30
D: .
CDR3: CAWSGWSALLGDSSYEQYF

V: TRBV10-2
D: .
CDR3: CASTGYSNQPQHF

V: TRBV3-1
D: TRBD2
CDR3: CASSRWERGNTQYF

V: TRBV10-3
D: .
CDR3: CAISPGMDSPLHF

V: TRBV5-1
D: TRBD1
CDR3: CASSPGGSGTGELFF

V: TRBV7-6
D: .
CDR3: CASSSPESYEQYF

V: TRBV27
D: TRBD1
CDR3: CASSPLQQGAFRSPLHF

V: TRBV28
D: .
CDR3: CASSYFRYEQYF

V: TRBV30
D: .
CDR3: CAWRGQTEGEKLFF

V: TRBV19
D: TRBD2
CDR3: CASSTSASGGASEQFF

V: TRBV27
D: .
CDR3: CASSLIGGEAQPQHF

V: TRBV7-9
D: .
CDR3: CASSLRGVSYNEQFF

V: TRBV19
D: .
CDR3: CASSEFSTVYYGYTF

V: TRBV9
D: .
CDR3: CASSGPSGRYGYTF

V: TRBV5-6
D: TRBD2
CDR3: CASSGDYLAGFTDTQYF

V: TRBV12-3/TRBV12-4
D: .
CDR3: CASSLDPPDYTEAFF

V: TRBV9
D: .
CDR3: CASSVEEVSYGYTF

V: TRBV18
D: .
CDR3: CASSPTRINRPQHF

V: TRBV30
D: .
CDR3: CACPMGAETQYF

V: TRBV7-2
D: .
CDR3: CASSRRLYNEQFF

V: TRBV12-3/TRBV12-4
D: .
CDR3: CASTSGSGTEAFF

V: TRBV6-1
D: TRBD1
CDR3: CASSEGFQGVTDTQYF

V: TRBV12-3/TRBV12-4
D: .
CDR3: CASSLDRLNQETQYF

V: TRBV9
D: TRBD1
CDR3: CASSARDSSLDTEAFF

V: TRBV6-5
D: TRBD2
CDR3: CASSYSSGGRGMPYEQYF

V: TRBV20-1
D: .
CDR3: CSALRDNTNYGYTF